The source of this T cell receptor (beta chain) is a study of cytomegalovirus exposure and HLA in healthy donors. CDR3 size: 16 residues. V lost 7 bases to trimming and J lost 6 bases, with 23 bases between them. Germline assignment: CDR1 SGHRS and CDR2 YFSETQ. Only in-frame clones appear in the TCRdb table, and some are missing; sequencing was by immunoSEQ multiplex PCR. There are over 120,000 clones in the sample; 90% occur only once, and less than 8% lies in the top ten. Only one count was recorded for this clone. The clonotype comes from a woman aged 30 to 39 in good health and CMV-seropositive. Sequencing was carried out using PBMCs. The chain employs TRBV5-1 and TRBJ2-1; tentatively, D is TRBD2 (6 bases). The CDR3 DNA reads as TGCGCCAGCTCCTTGGGAGTGGGAGGTGCGGGCAATGAGCAGTTCTTC. Encoded protein: CASSLGVGGAGNEQFF.